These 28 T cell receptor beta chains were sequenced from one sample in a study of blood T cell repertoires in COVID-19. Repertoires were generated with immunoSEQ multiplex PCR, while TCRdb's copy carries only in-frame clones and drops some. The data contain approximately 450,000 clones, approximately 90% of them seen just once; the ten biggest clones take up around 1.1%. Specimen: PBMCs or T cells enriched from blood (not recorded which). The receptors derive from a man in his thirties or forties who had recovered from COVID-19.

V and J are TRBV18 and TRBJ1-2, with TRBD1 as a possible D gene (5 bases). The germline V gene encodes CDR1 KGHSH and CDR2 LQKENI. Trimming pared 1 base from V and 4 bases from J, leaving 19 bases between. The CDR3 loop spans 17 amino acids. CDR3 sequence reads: CASSPQGDASEGYGYTF. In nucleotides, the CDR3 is TGTGCCAGCTCACCACAAGGGGACGCCTCGGAGGGCTATGGCTACACCTTC.

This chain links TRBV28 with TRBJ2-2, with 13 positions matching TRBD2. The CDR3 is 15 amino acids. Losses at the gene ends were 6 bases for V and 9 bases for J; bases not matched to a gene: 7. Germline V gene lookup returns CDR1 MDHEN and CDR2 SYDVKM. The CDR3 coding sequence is TGTGCCAGCAGCCTGGGGACTAGCGGGAACCGGGAGCTGTTTTTT. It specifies CASSLGTSGNRELFF.

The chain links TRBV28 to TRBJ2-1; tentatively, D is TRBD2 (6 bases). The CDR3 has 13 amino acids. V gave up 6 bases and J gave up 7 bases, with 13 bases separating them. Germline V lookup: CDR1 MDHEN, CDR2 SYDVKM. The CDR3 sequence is CASSPAEGNEQFF. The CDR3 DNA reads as TGTGCCAGCAGCCCCGCGGAGGGGAATGAGCAGTTCTTC.

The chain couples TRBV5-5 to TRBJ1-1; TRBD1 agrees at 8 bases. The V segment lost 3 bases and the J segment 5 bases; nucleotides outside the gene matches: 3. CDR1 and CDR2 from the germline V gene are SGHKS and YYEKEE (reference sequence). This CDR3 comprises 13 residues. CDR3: CASSSWTGTEAFF. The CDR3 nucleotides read TGTGCCAGCAGCTCGTGGACAGGGACTGAAGCTTTCTTT.

The DNA for the CDR3 is TGTGCCACCAGTGAAAACAGGGCCCAAGAGACCCAGTACTTC. Translated: CATSENRAQETQYF. The gene calls are TRBV24-1 and TRBJ2-5; weak D call: TRBD1 (6 bases). CDR1 is KGHDR and CDR2 is SFDVKD in the germline V gene. There are 14 residues in the CDR3. With 4 bases removed from V and 1 base from J, the gap between germline ends came to 9 bases.

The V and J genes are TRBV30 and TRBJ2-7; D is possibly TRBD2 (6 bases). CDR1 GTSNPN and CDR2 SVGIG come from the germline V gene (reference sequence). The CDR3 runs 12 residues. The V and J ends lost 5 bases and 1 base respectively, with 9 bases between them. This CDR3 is CAWGDWSYEQYF. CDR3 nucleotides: TGTGCCTGGGGGGACTGGTCCTACGAGCAGTACTTC.

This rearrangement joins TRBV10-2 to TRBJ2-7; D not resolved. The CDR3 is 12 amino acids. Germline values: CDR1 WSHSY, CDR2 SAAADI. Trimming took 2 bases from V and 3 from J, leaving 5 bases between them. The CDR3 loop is CASSEPGYEQYF. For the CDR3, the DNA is TGCGCCAGCAGTGAGCCGGGCTACGAGCAGTACTTC.

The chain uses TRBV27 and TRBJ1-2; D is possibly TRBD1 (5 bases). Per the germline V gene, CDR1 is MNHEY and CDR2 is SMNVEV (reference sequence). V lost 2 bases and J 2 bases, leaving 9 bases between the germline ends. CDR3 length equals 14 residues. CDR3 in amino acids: CASSLQQDNYGYTF. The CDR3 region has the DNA TGTGCCAGCAGTTTACAACAGGACAACTATGGCTACACCTTC.

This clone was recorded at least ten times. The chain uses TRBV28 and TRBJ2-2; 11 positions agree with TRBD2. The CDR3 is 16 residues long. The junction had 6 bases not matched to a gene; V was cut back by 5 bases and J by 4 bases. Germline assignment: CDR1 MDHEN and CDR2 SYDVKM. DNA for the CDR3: TGTGCCAGCAGTCTCCTGACTAGCGGGACCACCGGGGAGCTGTTTTTT. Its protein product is CASSLLTSGTTGELFF.

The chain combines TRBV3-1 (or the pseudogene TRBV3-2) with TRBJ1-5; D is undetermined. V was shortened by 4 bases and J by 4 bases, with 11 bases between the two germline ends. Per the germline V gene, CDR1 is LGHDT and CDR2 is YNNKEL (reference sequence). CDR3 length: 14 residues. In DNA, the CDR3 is TGTGCCAGCAGCCGGAGGGTGGGTAATCAGCCCCAGCATTTT. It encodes CASSRRVGNQPQHF.

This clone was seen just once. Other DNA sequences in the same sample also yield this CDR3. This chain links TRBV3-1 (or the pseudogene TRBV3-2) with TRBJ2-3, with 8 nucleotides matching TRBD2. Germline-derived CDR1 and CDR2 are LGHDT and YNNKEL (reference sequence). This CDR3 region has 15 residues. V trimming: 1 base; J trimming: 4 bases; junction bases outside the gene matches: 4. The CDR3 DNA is TGTGCCAGCAGCCAAGCAGCCGGGGGGGCAGATACGCAGTATTTT. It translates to CASSQAAGGADTQYF.

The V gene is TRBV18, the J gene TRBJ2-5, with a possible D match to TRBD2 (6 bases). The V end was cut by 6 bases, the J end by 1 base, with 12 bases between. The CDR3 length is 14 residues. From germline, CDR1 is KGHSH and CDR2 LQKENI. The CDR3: CASSEIAVQETQYF. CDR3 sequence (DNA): TGTGCCAGCTCGGAGATAGCGGTCCAAGAGACCCAGTACTTC.

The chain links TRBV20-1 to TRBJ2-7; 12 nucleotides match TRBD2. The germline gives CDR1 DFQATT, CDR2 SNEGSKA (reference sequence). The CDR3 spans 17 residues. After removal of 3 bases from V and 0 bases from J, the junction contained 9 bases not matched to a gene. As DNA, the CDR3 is TGCAGTGCTAGTGGCCTAGCGGGAGGGTACAGCTCCTACGAGCAGTACTTC. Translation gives CSASGLAGGYSSYEQYF.

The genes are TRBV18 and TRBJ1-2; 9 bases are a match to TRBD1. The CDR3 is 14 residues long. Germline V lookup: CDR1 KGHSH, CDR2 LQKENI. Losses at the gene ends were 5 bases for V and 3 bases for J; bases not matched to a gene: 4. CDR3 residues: CASSRQGEHYGYTF. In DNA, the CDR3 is TGTGCCAGCTCAAGACAGGGGGAACACTATGGCTACACCTTC.

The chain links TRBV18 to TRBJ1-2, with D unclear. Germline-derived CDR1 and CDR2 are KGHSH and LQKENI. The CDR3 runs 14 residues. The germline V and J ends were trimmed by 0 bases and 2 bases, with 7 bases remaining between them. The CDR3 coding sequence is TGTGCCAGCTCACCACCGGGCCAGAACTATGGCTACACCTTC. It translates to CASSPPGQNYGYTF.

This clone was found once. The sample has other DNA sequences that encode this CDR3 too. CDR3 DNA: TGTGCCAGCAGCGGACAGGGCTTAACCAATGAAAAACTGTTTTTT. Protein product: CASSGQGLTNEKLFF. The V call is TRBV2, the J call TRBJ1-4, with TRBD1 matching over 8 bases. The junction had 8 bases not matched to a gene; V was cut back by 6 bases and J by 5 bases. CDR3 length: 15 amino acids. From germline, CDR1 is SNHLY and CDR2 FYNNEI.

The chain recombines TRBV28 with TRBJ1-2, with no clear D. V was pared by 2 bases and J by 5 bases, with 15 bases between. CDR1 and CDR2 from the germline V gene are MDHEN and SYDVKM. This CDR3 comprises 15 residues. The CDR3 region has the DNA TGTGCCAGCAGTTTACCGTTGGCGGGCTGGTATGGCTACACCTTC. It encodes CASSLPLAGWYGYTF.

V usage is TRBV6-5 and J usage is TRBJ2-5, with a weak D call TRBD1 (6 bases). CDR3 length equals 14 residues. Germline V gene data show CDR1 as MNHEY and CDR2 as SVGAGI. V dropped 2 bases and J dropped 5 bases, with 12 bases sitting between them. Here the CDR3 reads CASSYGGFPETQYF. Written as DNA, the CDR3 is TGTGCCAGCAGTTACGGGGGCTTTCCGGAGACCCAGTACTTC.

CDR3 loop: CASSSAGRSYNEQFF. DNA for the CDR3: TGTGCCAGCAGTTCGGCGGGTCGCTCCTACAATGAGCAGTTCTTC. The genes are TRBV25-1 and TRBJ2-1, with D possibly TRBD2 on 5 matching bases. Germline loops: CDR1 MGHDK, CDR2 SYGVNS. Trimming shortened V by 5 bases and J by 0 bases, and 11 bases separated the two germline ends. CDR3 length equals 15 residues. Drawing the rest from reference TRBV25-1 and TRBJ2-1, the complete variable domain is EADIYQTPRYLVIGTGKKITLECSQTMGHDKMYWYQQDPGMELHLIHYSYGVNSTEKGDLSSESTVSRIRTEHFPLTLESARPSHTSQYLCASSSAGRSYNEQFFGPGTRLTVL.

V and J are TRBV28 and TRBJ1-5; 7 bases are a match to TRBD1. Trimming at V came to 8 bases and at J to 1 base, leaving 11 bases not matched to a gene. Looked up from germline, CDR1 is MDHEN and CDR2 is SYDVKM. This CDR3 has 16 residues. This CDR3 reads CASRRGLVRSNQPQHF. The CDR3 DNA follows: TGTGCCAGCCGCAGGGGGTTGGTTCGAAGCAATCAGCCCCAGCATTTT.

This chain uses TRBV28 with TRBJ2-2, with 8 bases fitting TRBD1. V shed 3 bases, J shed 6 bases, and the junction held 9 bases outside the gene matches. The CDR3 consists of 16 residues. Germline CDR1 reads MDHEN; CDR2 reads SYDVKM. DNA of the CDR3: TGTGCCAGCAGTTTCGGACAGGGTATTTTTTCCGGGGAGCTGTTTTTT. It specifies CASSFGQGIFSGELFF.

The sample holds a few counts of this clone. The CDR3 sequence is CASSTGTGRTEAFF. As DNA, the CDR3 is TGTGCCAGCAGCACCGGGACAGGTCGGACTGAAGCTTTCTTT. The J gene is TRBJ1-1, the V gene TRBV5-8; 8 nucleotides align to TRBD1. After removal of 4 bases from V and 5 bases from J, the junction contained 7 bases not matched to a gene. This CDR3 contains 14 residues. Germline-derived CDR1 and CDR2 are SGHTS and YDEGEE.

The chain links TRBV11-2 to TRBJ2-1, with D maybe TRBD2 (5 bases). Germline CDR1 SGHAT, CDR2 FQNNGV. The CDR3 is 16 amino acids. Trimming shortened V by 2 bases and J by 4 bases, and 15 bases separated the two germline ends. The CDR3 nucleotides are TGTGCCAGCAGCTTATTAGCCGGGATCAAATACAATGAGCAGTTCTTC. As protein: CASSLLAGIKYNEQFF.

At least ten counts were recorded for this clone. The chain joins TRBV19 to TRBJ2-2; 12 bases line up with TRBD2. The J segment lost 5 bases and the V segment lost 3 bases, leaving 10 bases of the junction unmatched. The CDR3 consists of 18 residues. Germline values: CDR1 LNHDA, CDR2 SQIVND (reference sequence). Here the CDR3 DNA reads TGTGCCAGTAGTATGGTTGGGTTGACTAGCGGGAGTACCGGGGAGCTGTTTTTT. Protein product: CASSMVGLTSGSTGELFF.

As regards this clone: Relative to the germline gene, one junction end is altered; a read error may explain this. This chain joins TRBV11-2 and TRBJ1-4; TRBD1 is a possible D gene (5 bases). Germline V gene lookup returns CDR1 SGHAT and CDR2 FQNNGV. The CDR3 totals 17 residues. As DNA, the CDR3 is TGTGCCAGCAGCTTAGATCCTGGGGAGGGGTCTAATGAAAAACTGTTCTTT. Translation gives CASSLDPGEGSNEKLFF.

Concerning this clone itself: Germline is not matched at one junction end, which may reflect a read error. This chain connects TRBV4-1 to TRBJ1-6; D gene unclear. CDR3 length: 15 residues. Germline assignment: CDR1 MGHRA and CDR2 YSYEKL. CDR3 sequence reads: CASSEEESWNSPLHF. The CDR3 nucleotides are TGCGCCAGCAGCGAAGAAGAGAGTTGGAATTCACCCCTCCACTTT.

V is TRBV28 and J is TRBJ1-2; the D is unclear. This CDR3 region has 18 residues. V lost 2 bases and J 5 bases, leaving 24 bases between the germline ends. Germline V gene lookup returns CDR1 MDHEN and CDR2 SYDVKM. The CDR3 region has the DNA TGTGCCAGCAGTTTAATCGAAGTTCCCTATTCCAACCAATATGGCTACACCTTC. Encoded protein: CASSLIEVPYSNQYGYTF.

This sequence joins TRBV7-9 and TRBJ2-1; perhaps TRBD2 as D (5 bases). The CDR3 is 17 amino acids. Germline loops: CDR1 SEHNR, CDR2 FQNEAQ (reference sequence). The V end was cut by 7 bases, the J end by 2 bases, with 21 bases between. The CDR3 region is CASTRGEGSGTYNEQFF. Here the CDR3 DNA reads TGTGCCAGCACCCGAGGCGAGGGATCTGGTACCTACAATGAGCAGTTCTTC.